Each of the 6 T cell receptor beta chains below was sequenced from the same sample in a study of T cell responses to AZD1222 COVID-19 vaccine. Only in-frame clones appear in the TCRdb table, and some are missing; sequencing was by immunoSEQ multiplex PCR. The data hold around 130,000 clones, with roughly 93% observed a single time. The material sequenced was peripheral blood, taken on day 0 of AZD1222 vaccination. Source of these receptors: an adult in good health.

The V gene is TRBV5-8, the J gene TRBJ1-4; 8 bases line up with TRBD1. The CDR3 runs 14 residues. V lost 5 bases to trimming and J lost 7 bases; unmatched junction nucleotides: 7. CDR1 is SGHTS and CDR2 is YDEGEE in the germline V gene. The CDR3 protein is CASSFTGTGEKLFF. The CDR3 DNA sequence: TGTGCCAGCAGTTTCACCGGGACAGGTGAAAAACTGTTTTTT.

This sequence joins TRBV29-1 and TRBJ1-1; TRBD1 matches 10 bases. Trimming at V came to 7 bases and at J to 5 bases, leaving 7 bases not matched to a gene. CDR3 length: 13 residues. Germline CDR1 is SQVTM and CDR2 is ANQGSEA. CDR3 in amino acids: CSATRTGGTEAFF. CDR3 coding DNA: TGCAGCGCTACTAGGACAGGGGGAACTGAAGCTTTCTTT.

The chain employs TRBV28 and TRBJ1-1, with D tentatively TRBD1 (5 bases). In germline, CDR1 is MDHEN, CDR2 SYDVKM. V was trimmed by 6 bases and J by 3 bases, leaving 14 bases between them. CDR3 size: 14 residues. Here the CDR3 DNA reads TGTGCCAGCAGGGGGCCGGCGGGGCACACTGAAGCTTTCTTT. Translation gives CASRGPAGHTEAFF. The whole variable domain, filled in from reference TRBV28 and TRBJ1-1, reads DVKVTQSSRYLVKRTGEKVFLECVQDMDHENMFWYRQDPGLGLRLIYFSYDVKMKEKGDIPEGYSVSREKKERFSLILESASTNQTSMYLCASRGPAGHTEAFFGQGTRLTVV.

In DNA form, the CDR3 reads TGTGCCAGCCTGAGGCCCCAAGCTGAAGCTTTCTTT. Translated: CASLRPQAEAFF. The V call is TRBV28, the J call TRBJ1-1, with D uncertain. Per the germline V gene, CDR1 is MDHEN and CDR2 is SYDVKM. The CDR3 loop spans 12 amino acids. Between the trimmed V and J ends, which lost 8 bases and 6 bases, there was a span of 13 bases.

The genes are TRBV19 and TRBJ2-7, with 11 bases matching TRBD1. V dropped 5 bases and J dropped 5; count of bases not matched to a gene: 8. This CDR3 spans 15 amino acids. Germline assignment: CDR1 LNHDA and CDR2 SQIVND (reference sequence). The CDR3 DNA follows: TGTGCCAGTAGTGCCGGGACAGGGGGTTTCAACGAGCAGTACTTC. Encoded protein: CASSAGTGGFNEQYF.

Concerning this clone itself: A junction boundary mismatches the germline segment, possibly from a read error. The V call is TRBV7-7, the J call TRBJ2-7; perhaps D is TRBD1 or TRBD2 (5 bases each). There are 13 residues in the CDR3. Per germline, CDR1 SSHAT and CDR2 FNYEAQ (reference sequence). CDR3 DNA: TGTGCTAGCAGCCAGGACGGGGACCACGAGCAGTACTTC. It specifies CASSQDGDHEQYF.